These T cell receptor beta chains were read from a single sample in a study of cytomegalovirus exposure and HLA in healthy donors. Repertoires were generated with immunoSEQ multiplex PCR, while TCRdb's copy carries only in-frame clones and drops some. This sample's clone table lists roughly 140,000 clones. Sequencing was done on a sample of PBMCs. These receptors originate from a male donor in good health and CMV-seronegative. Both conserved end residues are part of each CDR3.

>TRBV19
CASSMEGKSYEQYF
>TRBV7-2
CASSVTSGNYEQYF
>TRBV7-6
CASSPGGPYNEQFF
>TRBV7-2
CASSLASSLRTDTQYF
>TRBV27
CATVRASGKPDEQFF
>TRBV5-8
CAGGLGTGPNEQFF
>TRBV19
CASSIPYEPNYGYTF
>TRBV5-8
CASSFLRVFLGYTF
>TRBV30
CAWSNFLGNSGGASDEQFF
>TRBV5-1
CASSLASGNGYTF
>TRBV27
CASSLSSGSNQPQHF
>TRBV7-7
CASSRGTSGSETQYF
>TRBV10-1
CASRRQEQETQYF
>TRBV29-1
CSLVLPLHNEQFF
>TRBV25-1
CASSQAYNNEQFF
>TRBV27
CASSRQEGLAGVNEQFF
>TRBV18
CASSPDSQETQYF
>TRBV7-2
CASSLATTASNYGYTF
>TRBV7-2
CASSLVGSGRGHEQFF
>TRBV29-1
CSVGQGPGTQYF
>TRBV5-6
CASSFGGKNQPQHF
>TRBV4-1
CASSQQGLAAYEQYF
>TRBV5-1
CASSLGQETYEQYF
>TRBV15
CATSSETGNTEAFF
>TRBV9
CASSQAGDPSSYEQYF
>TRBV28
CASSFRIGSGGQPQHF
>TRBV10-1
CASSDKAGRTDTQYF
>TRBV6-6
CASSTRDNEQFF
>TRBV7-2
CASSLQGGSTKNIQYF
>TRBV5-4
CASSPDRVGTEAFF
>TRBV19
CASSIRGQTKTDTQYF
>TRBV5-4
CASSLAGTSGRRGEQYF
>TRBV19
CASSIGTGAIYEQYF
>TRBV28
CASSTQVRGSPLHF
>TRBV15
CATSRDIGAGNTIYF
>TRBV4-1
CASSPSLAGGYIQYF
>TRBV4-2
CASSQEPSGRAGETQYF
>TRBV9
CASSGGGGRNQPQHF
>TRBV7-2
CASSSDRASYNEQFF
>TRBV13
CASSLSGGTGARDTEAFF
>TRBV10-3
CAISETQGRPLSGNTIYF
>TRBV19
CASKRGDRAETQYF
>TRBV30
CAWSRTGFDTEAFF
>TRBV4-2
CASSQPQDSASPLHF